The clone carrying this T cell receptor (beta chain) was observed a few times. Its antigen is not identified. These data originate in a study of T cell repertoires in cytomegalovirus infection. TCRdb fed the reads into MiXCR, producing one record per CDR3 protein. The sample has roughly 320,000 distinct CDR3 sequences, 9.5% seen once. The CDR3 contains 15 residues. V lost 4 bases to trimming and J lost 2 bases, with 13 bases between them. Germline CDR1 and CDR2: MNHEY and SMNVEV (reference sequence). The study, taken as a whole, reports: Of the TCR beta families, the public ones yielded a cumulative frequency that identified carriers of CMV plus the relevant HLA.

Input material: PBMCs. The clonotype was recovered from a human donor in good health (CMV status not recorded). Some clones in this sample may be carry-over from other donors' samples. The chain joins TRBV27 to TRBJ2-3, with D unclear. This CDR3 reads CASSSIGGVTDTQYF. CDR3 bases: TGTGCCAGCAGTTCTATAGGCGGAGTCACAGATACGCAGTATTTT.